This T cell receptor (beta chain) was recorded in a study of blood T cell repertoires in COVID-19. The overall study: Material from acute and convalescent COVID-19 was sourced from the United States, Italy and Spain. In each case, the material was cDNA or gDNA derived from T cells, B-cell-depleted T cells, or PBMCs.

Measured with immunoSEQ multiplex PCR; TCRdb has only the in-frame clones, and not every one. This repertoire shows approximately 24,000 clones, around 90% found once; its top ten account for roughly 15%. This CDR3 region has 14 residues. V was pared by 0 bases and J by 1 base, with 8 bases between. CDR1 and CDR2 from the germline V gene are SGHKS and YYEKEE (reference sequence). This chain uses TRBV5-5 with TRBJ2-7; maybe TRBD1 (5 bases). Sequencing was performed on peripheral blood. This receptor was taken from a man aged 65-85 years with acute or convalescent COVID-19. The CDR3 DNA reads TGTGCCAGCAGCTTGGAGACAGCTTCCTACGAGCAGTACTTC. Protein sequence: CASSLETASYEQYF.